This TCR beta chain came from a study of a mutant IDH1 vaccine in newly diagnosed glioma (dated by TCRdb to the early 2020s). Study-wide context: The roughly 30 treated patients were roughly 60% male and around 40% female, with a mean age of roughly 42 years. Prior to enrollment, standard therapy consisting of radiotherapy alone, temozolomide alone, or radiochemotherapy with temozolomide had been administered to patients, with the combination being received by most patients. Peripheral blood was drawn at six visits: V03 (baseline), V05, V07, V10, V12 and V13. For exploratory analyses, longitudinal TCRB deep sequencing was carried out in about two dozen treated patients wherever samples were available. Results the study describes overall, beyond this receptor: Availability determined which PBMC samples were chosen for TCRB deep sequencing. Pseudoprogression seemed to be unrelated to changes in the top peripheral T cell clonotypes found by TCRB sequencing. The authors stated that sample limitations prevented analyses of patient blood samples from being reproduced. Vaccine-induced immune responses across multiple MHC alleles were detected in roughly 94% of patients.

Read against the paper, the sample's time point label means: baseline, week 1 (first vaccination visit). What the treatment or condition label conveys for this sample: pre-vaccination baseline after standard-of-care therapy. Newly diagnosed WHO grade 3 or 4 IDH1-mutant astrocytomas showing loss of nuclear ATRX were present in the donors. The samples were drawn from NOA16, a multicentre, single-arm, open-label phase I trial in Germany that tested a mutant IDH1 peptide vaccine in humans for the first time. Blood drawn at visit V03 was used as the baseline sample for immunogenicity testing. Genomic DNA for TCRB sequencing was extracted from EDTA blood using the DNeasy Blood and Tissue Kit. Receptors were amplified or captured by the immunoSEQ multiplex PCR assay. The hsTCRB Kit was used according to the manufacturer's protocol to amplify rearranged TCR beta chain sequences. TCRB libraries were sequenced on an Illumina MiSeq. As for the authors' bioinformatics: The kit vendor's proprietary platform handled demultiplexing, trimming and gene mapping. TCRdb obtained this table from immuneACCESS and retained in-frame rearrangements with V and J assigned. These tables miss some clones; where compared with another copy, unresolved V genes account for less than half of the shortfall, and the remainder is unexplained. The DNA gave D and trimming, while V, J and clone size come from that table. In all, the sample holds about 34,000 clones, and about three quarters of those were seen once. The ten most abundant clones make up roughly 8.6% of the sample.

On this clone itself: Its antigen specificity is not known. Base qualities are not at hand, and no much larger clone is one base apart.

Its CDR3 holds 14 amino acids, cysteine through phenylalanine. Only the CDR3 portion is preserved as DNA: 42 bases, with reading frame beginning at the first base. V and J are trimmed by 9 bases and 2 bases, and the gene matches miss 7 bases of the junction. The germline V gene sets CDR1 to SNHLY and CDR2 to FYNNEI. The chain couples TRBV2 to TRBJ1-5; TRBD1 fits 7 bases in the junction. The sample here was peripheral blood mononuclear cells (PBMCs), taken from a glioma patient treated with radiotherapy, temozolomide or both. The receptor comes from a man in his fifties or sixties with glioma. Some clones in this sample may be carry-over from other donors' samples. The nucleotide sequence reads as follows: TGTGCCAGTAAAACTGGGACAGGCAATCAGCCCCAGCATTTT. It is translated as CASKTGTGNQPQHF.